This TCR beta chain was documented in a study of T cells in Graves' hyperthyroidism and ophthalmopathy. The CDR3 totals 17 residues. Trimming took off 0 bases at V and 1 base at J, with 18 bases between the two ends. Germline V lookup: CDR1 GTSNPN, CDR2 SVGIG (reference sequence). This clonotype was picked up many times. RNA transcripts gave rise to amplified TCR beta CDR3 regions. A set of HTBI primers served as the primers for a first-round RT-PCR of the TCR CDR3. From the multiplex PCR reads, TCRdb called clonotypes with MiXCR, one entry per CDR3 protein. The sample records about 550,000 distinct CDR3 sequences, about a fifth being singletons.

The chain has TRBV30 and TRBJ1-1, with a possible D match to TRBD1 (5 bases). The specimen sequenced was blood. This TCR derives from a man aged 18 to 35 with Graves' hyperthyroidism. The DNA of the CDR3 is TGTGCCTGGAGTGTAATGAGGCGGGGGGTAAGGAACACTGAAGCTTTCTTT. Protein product: CAWSVMRRGVRNTEAFF. The whole variable domain, filled in from reference TRBV30 and TRBJ1-1, reads SQTIHQWPATLVQPVGSPLSLECTVEGTSNPNLYWYRQAAGRGLQLLFYSVGIGQISSEVPQNLSASRPQDRQFILSSKKLLLSDSGFYLCAWSVMRRGVRNTEAFFGQGTRLTVV.